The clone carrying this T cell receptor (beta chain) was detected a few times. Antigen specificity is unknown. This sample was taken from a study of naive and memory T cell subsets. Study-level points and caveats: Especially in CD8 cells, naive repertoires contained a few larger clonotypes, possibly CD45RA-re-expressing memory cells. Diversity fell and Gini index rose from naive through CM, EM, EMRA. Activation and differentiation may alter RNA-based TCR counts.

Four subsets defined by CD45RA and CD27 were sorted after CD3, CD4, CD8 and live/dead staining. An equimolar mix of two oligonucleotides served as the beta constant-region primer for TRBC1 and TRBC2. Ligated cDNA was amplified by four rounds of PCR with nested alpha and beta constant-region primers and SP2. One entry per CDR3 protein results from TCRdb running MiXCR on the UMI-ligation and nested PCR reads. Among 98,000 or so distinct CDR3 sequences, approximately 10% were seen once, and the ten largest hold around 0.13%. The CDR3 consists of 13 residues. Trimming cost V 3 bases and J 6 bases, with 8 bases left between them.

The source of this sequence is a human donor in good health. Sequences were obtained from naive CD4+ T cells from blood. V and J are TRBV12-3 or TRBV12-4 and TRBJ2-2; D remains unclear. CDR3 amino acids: CASSFLEPGELFF. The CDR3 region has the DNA TGTGCCAGCAGTTTCCTTGAGCCCGGGGAGCTGTTTTTT.